This is a list of T cell receptor beta chains from one sample in a study of blood T cell repertoires in COVID-19. Only in-frame clones appear in the TCRdb table, and some are missing; sequencing was by immunoSEQ multiplex PCR. Of approximately 210,000 clones in the sample, 70% to 85% were seen once. Source material: PBMCs or T cells enriched from blood (not recorded which). Source of these receptors: a man aged 35-49 years who had recovered from COVID-19. Both conserved end residues are part of each CDR3. The D gene is left open where the match is weak. The size of a clone is reported for some rows only, either as once, few or many, or as a class for expanded clones.

v_call	d_call	clone_size	j_call	cdr3_nt	cdr3_aa
TRBV28	TRBD2	NA	TRBJ2-7	TGTGCCAGCAGCCCAGCGGGGGCGTCCTACGAGCAGTACTTC	CASSPAGASYEQYF
TRBV27	TRBD1	NA	TRBJ1-6	TGTGCCAGCAGTTATTTAGCCGGGACAGGGCCTTCACCCCTCCACTTT	CASSYLAGTGPSPLHF
TRBV6-5	TRBD1	once	TRBJ2-5	TGTGCCAGCACAATACAGGGGGAAGAGACCCAGTACTTC	CASTIQGEETQYF
TRBV7-2	TRBD2	NA	TRBJ2-3	TGTGCCAGCAGCCTCGGGTTAGCGGGGGATACGCAGTATTTT	CASSLGLAGDTQYF
TRBV5-1	TRBD2	NA	TRBJ2-3	TGCGCCAGCAGCCCGGAGGGACTAGCGGGAATGTCAGCCACAGATACGCAGTATTTT	CASSPEGLAGMSATDTQYF
TRBV29-1	NA	NA	TRBJ1-2	TGCAGCGTTGAAGAACAGGGTAGGTCTGGCTACACCTTC	CSVEEQGRSGYTF
TRBV5-1	NA	few	TRBJ2-1	TGCGCCAGCAGCTCCACCAGGGGCCCAGGGAGTGAGCAGTTCTTC	CASSSTRGPGSEQFF
TRBV19	NA	once	TRBJ2-7	TGTGCCAGTAGTATAGGAGGGTCCGGGGACGAGCAGTACTTC	CASSIGGSGDEQYF
TRBV29-1	NA	NA	TRBJ2-1	TGCAGCGTTAGGACGAGCCGCAGAGGGGAGCAGTTCTTC	CSVRTSRRGEQFF
TRBV18	TRBD1	NA	TRBJ1-1	TGTGCCAGCTCACCGACACAGGGGGCGGACACTGAAGCTTTCTTT	CASSPTQGADTEAFF
TRBV7-9	TRBD1	NA	TRBJ1-4	TGTGCCAGCAGCTTAGCGGGGACAGCTAATGAAAAACTGTTTTTT	CASSLAGTANEKLFF
TRBV19	NA	NA	TRBJ2-2	TGTGCCAGTACCGAAGGGGCATACACCGGGGAGCTGTTTTTT	CASTEGAYTGELFF
TRBV9	TRBD1	NA	TRBJ1-1	TGTGCCAGCAGCGCGGTGGGACAGGTGAACACTGAAGCTTTCTTT	CASSAVGQVNTEAFF
TRBV28	NA	NA	TRBJ2-4	TGTGCCAGCAGGAAGCGACTAGCCAAAAACATTCAGTACTTC	CASRKRLAKNIQYF
TRBV7-2	NA	once	TRBJ2-7	TGTGCCAGCAGCTTAAACGGTCGCGGCGAGCAGTACTTC	CASSLNGRGEQYF
TRBV21-1	NA	NA	TRBJ1-6	TGTGCCAGCAGGATACAGGGGCGTGGATCACCCCTCCACTTT	CASRIQGRGSPLHF
TRBV7-3	NA	once	TRBJ2-1	TGTGCCAGCAGCTTAAGGGGAGCCCAACCCAATGAGCAGTTCTTC	CASSLRGAQPNEQFF
TRBV19	NA	NA	TRBJ2-6	TGTGCCGGTAAAGACACCTCCTCTGGGGCCAACGTCCTGACTTTC	CAGKDTSSGANVLTF